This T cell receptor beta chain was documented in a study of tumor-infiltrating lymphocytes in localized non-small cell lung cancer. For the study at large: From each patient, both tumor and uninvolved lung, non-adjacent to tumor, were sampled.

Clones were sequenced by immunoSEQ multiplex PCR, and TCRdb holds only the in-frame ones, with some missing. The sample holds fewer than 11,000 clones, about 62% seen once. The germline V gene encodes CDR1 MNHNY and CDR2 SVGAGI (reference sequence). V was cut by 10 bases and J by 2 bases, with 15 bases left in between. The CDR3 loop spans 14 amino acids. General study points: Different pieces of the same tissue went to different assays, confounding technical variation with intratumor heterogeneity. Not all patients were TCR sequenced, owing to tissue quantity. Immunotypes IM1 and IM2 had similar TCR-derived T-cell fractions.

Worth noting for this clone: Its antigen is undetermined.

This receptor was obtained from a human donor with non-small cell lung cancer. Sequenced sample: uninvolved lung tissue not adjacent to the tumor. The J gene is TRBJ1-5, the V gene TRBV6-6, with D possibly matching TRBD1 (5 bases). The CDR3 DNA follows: TGTGCCACTCTCGCAGGGTCAGGCAATCAGCCCCAGCATTTT. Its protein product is CATLAGSGNQPQHF.